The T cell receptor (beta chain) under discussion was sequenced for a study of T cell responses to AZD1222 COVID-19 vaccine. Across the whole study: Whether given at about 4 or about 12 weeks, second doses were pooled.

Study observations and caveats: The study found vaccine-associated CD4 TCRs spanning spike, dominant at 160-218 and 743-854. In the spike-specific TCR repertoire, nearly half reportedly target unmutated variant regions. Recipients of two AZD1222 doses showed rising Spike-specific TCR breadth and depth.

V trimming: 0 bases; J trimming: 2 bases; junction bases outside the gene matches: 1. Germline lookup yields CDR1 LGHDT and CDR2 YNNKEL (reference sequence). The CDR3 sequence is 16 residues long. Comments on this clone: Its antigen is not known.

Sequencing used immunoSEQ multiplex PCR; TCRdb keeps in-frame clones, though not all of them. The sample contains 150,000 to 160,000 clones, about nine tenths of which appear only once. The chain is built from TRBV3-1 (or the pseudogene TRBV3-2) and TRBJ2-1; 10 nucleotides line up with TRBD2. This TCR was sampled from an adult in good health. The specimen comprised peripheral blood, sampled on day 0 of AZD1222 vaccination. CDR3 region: CASSQEGLAPYNEQFF. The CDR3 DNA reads TGTGCCAGCAGCCAAGAGGGACTAGCGCCCTACAATGAGCAGTTCTTC.